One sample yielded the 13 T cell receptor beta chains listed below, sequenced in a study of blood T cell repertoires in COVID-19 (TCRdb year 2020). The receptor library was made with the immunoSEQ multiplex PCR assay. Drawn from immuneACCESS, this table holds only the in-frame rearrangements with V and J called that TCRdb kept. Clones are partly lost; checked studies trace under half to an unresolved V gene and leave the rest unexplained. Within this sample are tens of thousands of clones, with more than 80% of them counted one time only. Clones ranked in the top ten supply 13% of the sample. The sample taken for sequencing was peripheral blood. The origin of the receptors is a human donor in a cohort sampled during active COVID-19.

The CDR3 loop reads CASRSGGFNTGELFF. In DNA, the CDR3 is TGTGCCAGCAGAAGCGGGGGCTTTAACACCGGGGAGCTGTTTTTT. The rearrangement joins TRBV28 to TRBJ2-2; TRBD2 agrees at 8 bases. Trimming removed 6 bases from V and 2 bases from J; junction bases left unmatched: 5. The CDR3 is 15 residues long. Per the germline V gene, CDR1 is MDHEN and CDR2 is SYDVKM.

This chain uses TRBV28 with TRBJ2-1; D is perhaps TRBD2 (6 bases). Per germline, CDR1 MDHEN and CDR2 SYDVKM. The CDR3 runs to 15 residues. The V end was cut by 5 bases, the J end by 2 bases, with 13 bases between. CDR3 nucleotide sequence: TGTGCCAGCAGTAGAAAGCGGGCCCCCTACAATGAGCAGTTCTTC. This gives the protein CASSRKRAPYNEQFF.

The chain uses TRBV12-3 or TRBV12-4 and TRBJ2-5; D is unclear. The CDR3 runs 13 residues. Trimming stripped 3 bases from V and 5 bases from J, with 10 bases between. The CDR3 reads CASSFTGSETQYF. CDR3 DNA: TGTGCCAGCAGTTTTACCGGGTCGGAGACCCAGTACTTC.

Here the CDR3 DNA reads TGCGCCAGCAGTCATCACGGGTCTCTCATCTTTGGAAACACCATATATTTT. As protein: CASSHHGSLIFGNTIYF. The chain has TRBV23-1 and TRBJ1-3, with D unresolved. Being an ORF, TRBV23-1 has a function that is uncertain. There are 17 residues in the CDR3. Trimming shortened V by 3 bases and J by 3 bases, and 18 bases separated the two germline ends.

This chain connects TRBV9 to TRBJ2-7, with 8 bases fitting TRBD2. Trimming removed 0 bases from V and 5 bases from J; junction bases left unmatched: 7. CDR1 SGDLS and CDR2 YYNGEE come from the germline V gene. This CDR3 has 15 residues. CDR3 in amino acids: CASSVVAGPFNEQYF. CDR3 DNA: TGTGCCAGCAGCGTAGTAGCGGGGCCTTTCAACGAGCAGTACTTC.

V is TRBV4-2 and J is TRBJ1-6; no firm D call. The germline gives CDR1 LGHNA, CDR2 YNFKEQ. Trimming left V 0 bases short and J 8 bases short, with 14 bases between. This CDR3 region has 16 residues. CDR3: CASSQDRRVLDSPLHF. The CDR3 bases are TGTGCCAGCAGCCAAGATCGGAGGGTTTTGGATTCACCCCTCCACTTT.

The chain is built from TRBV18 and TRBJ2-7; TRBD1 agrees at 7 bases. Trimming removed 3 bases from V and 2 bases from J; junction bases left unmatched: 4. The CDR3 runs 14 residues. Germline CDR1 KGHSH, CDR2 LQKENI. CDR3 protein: CASSPRTGAYEQYF. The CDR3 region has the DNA TGTGCCAGCTCACCCAGGACAGGAGCCTACGAGCAGTACTTC.

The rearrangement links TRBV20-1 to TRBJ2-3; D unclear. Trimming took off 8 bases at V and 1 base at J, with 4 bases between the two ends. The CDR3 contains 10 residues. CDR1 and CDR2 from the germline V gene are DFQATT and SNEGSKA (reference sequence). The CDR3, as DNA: TGCAGTTCGGGCACAGATACGCAGTATTTT. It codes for CSSGTDTQYF.

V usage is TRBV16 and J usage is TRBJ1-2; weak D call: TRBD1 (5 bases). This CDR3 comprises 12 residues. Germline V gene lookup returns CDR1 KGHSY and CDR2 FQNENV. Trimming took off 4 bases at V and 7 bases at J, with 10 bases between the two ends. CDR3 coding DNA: TGTGCCAGCAGCCTAGACAGTTTTGGCTACACCTTC. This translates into CASSLDSFGYTF.

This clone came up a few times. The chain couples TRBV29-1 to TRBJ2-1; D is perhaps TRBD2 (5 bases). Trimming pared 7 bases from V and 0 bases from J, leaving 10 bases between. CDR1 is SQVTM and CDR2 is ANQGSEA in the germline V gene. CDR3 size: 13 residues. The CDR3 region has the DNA TGCAGCGGGACTGAACTCTCCTACAATGAGCAGTTCTTC. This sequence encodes CSGTELSYNEQFF.

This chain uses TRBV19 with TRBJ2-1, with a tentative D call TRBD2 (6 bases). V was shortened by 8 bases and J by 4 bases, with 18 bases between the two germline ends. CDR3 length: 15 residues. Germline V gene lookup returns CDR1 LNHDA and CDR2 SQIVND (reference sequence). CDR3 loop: CASSDRDGGYNEQFF. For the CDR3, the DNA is TGTGCCAGTTCGGACCGGGACGGAGGGTACAATGAGCAGTTCTTC. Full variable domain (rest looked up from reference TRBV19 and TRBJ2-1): DGGITQSPKYLFRKEGQNVTLSCEQNLNHDAMYWYRQDPGQGLRLIYYSQIVNDFQKGDIAEGYSVSREKKESFPLTVTSAQKNPTAFYLCASSDRDGGYNEQFFGPGTRLTVL.

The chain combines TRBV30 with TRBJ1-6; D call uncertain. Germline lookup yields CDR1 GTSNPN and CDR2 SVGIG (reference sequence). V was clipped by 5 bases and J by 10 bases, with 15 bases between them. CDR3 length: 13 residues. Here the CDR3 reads CAWREPPASPLHF. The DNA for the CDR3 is TGTGCCTGGCGGGAGCCCCCTGCCTCACCCCTCCACTTT.

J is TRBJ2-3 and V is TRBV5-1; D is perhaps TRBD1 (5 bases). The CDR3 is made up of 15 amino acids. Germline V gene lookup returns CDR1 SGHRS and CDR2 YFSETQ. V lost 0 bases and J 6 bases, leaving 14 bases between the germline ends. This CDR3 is CASSLAWVGRDTQYF. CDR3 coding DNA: TGCGCCAGCAGCTTGGCCTGGGTGGGGCGCGATACGCAGTATTTT.